This T cell receptor (beta chain) was retrieved from a study of beta chain features in type 1 diabetes. Points from the study as a whole: Although PCR might favor shorter templates, it would do so equally in patients and controls. More deletions and fewer insertions at VDJ junctions were seen in type 1 diabetes patients.

A word on this clone: The antigen remains unidentified.

CDR1 SGHDN and CDR2 FVKESK come from the germline V gene. V shed 4 bases, J shed 0 bases, and the junction held 3 bases outside the gene matches. This CDR3 spans 16 amino acids. Every isolated RNA sample was fully reverse transcribed, so sequencing captured expressed TCRB transcripts. Measured with immunoSEQ multiplex PCR; TCRdb has only the in-frame clones, and not every one. The data show roughly 140,000 clones, 8.1% seen once. This sequence joins TRBV14 and TRBJ2-1; 10 bases align to TRBD2. The material sequenced was central memory CD4+ T cells from blood. The receptor's source is a young man in good health. CDR3 sequence reads: CASSPSGRVSYNEQFF. CDR3 coding DNA: TGTGCCAGCAGCCCTAGCGGGAGAGTCTCCTACAATGAGCAGTTCTTC.